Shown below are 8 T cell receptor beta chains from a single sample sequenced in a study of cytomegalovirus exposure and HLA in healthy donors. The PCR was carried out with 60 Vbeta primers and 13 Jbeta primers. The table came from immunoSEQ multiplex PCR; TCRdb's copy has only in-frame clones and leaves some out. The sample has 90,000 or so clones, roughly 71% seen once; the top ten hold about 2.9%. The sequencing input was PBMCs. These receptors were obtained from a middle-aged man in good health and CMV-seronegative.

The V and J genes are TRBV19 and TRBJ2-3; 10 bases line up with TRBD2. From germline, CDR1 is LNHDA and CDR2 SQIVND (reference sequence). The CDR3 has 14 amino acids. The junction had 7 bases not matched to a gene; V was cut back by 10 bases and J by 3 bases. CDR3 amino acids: CATSAGGLTDTQYF. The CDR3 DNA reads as TGTGCCACCTCAGCGGGAGGGTTGACAGATACGCAGTATTTT.

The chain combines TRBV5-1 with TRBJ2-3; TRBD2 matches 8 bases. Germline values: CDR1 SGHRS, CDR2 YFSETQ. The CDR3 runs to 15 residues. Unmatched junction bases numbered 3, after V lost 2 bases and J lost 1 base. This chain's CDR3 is CASSLAGARTDTQYF. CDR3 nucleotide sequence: TGCGCCAGCAGCTTAGCGGGAGCCCGCACAGATACGCAGTATTTT.

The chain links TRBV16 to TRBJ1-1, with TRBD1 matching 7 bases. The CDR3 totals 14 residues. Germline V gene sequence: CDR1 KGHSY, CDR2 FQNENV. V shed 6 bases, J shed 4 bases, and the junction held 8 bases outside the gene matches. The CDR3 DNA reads TGTGCCAGCAGTCTCCAGGGGGTGGGCACTGAAGCTTTCTTT. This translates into CASSLQGVGTEAFF.

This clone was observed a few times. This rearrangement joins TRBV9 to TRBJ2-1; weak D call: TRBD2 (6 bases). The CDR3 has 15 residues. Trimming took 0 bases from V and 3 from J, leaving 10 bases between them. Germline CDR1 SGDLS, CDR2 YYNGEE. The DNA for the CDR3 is TGTGCCAGCAGCGTAGGGCTAGCGCTCTACAATGAGCAGTTCTTC. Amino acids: CASSVGLALYNEQFF.

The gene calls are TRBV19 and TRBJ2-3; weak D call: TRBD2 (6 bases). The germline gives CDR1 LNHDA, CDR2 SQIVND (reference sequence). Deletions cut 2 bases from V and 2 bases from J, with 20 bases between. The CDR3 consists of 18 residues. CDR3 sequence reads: CASSISTIRGLLTDTQYF. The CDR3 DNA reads TGTGCCAGTAGTATATCCACCATAAGGGGACTCCTCACAGATACGCAGTATTTT.

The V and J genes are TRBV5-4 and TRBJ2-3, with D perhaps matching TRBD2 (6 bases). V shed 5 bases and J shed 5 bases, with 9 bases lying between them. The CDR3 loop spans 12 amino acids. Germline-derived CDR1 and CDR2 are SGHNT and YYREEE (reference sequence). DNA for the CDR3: TGTGCCAGCAGTTGGAGGGGAGATACGCAGTATTTT. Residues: CASSWRGDTQYF.

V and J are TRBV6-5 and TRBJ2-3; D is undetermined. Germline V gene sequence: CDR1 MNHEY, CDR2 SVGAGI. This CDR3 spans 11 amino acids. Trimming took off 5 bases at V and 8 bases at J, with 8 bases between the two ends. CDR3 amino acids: CASSRRGTQYF. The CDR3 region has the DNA TGTGCCAGCAGTCGCCGAGGTACGCAGTATTTT.

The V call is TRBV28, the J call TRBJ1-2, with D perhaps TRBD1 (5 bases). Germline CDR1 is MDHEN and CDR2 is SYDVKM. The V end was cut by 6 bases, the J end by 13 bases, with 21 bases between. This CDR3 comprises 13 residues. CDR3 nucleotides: TGTGCCAGCAGACATGACAGAGATGGAGAGTGCACCTTC. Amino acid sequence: CASRHDRDGECTF.